A selection of T cell receptor beta chains follows, all from one sample in a study of blood T cell repertoires in COVID-19. Method: immunoSEQ multiplex PCR; TCRdb's copy keeps in-frame clones and lacks some. The repertoire has roughly 320,000 clones, roughly nine tenths of them found once; the top ten carry around 4.2%. The material sequenced was PBMCs or T cells enriched from blood (not recorded which). The origin of the receptors is a woman aged 25 to 39 who had been exposed to COVID-19. Each CDR3 is given with its conserved first and last residue. A D gene is named only where the DNA matches it firmly. The listing skips clone size in some rows; elsewhere it reads once, few, many or a size class.

>.|13|.|TRBV9|TRBJ2-3
CASSAITRDTQYF
TGTGCCAGCAGCGCAATTACTCGTGATACGCAGTATTTT
>.|12|TRBD2|TRBV27|TRBJ2-7
CASSLPGGEQYF
TGTGCCAGCAGCCTCCCGGGGGGGGAGCAGTACTTC
>.|13|.|TRBV12-3/TRBV12-4|TRBJ2-3
CASSLGTQDTQYF
TGTGCCAGCAGTTTAGGGACTCAAGATACGCAGTATTTT
>.|13|.|TRBV20-1|TRBJ2-7
CSASWLVEYEQYF
TGCAGTGCTAGTTGGCTAGTTGAATACGAGCAGTACTTC
>.|14|.|TRBV6-5|TRBJ2-7
CASSYVGATYEQYF
TGTGCCAGCAGTTATGTCGGTGCCACCTACGAGCAGTACTTC
>once|15|TRBD1|TRBV20-1|TRBJ1-2
CSASLVRTGDSGYTF
TGCAGTGCTAGTCTCGTTAGGACAGGGGATTCTGGCTACACCTTC
>.|11|.|TRBV6-2/TRBV6-3|TRBJ2-7
CASSYQNEQYF
TGTGCCAGCAGTTACCAAAACGAGCAGTACTTC
>.|12|.|TRBV12-5|TRBJ2-3
CASGMNSDTQYF
TGTGCTAGTGGCATGAACTCGGATACGCAGTATTTT
>.|18|TRBD1|TRBV19|TRBJ1-5
CASSIPSSGQGIGQPQHF
TGTGCCAGTAGTATCCCCTCCTCCGGACAGGGGATTGGTCAGCCCCAGCATTTT
>.|16|.|TRBV18|TRBJ2-7
CASSPQQGRLGNEQYF
TGTGCCAGCTCACCCCAACAGGGGAGGCTGGGCAACGAGCAGTACTTC
>.|16|.|TRBV23-1|TRBJ1-2
CASSHTPGVSNYGYTF
TGCGCCAGCAGTCATACGCCGGGGGTATCAAACTATGGCTACACCTTC
>.|13|.|TRBV3-1/TRBV3-2|TRBJ2-7
CASSQYRGGEQYF
TGTGCCAGCAGCCAATACCGAGGTGGAGAGCAGTACTTC
>once|15|TRBD1|TRBV19|TRBJ1-2
CASSTLGTGTYGYTF
TGTGCCAGTAGTACCCTGGGGACAGGGACATATGGCTACACCTTC
>once|17|TRBD2|TRBV3-1/TRBV3-2|TRBJ2-5
CASSRPYSGGTQETQYF
TGTGCCAGCAGTCGCCCATATAGCGGGGGCACCCAAGAGACCCAGTACTTC
>.|13|TRBD2|TRBV12-3/TRBV12-4|TRBJ2-7
CASSSGGDYEQYF
TGTGCCAGCAGTTCGGGAGGGGATTACGAGCAGTACTTC
>few|15|.|TRBV4-1|TRBJ2-2
CASSQDPAATGELFF
TGCGCCAGCAGCCAAGATCCAGCGGCCACCGGGGAGCTGTTTTTT
>.|13|.|TRBV27|TRBJ1-1
CASSVTGFAEAFF
TGTGCCAGCAGTGTCACAGGGTTCGCTGAAGCTTTCTTT
>.|15|TRBD1|TRBV6-4|TRBJ1-1
CASSDSGTGDTEAFF
TGTGCCAGCAGTGACTCTGGGACAGGGGACACTGAAGCTTTCTTT
>.|16|.|TRBV24-1|TRBJ2-3
CATATGRRTGGDTQYF
TGTGCCACCGCGACAGGGAGGAGGACTGGCGGGGATACGCAGTATTTT
>.|17|TRBD1|TRBV5-1|TRBJ2-3
CASSLHSGTGSTDTQYF
TGCGCCAGCAGCTTACACTCCGGGACAGGCTCCACAGATACGCAGTATTTT
>few|14|TRBD1|TRBV25-1|TRBJ1-5
CASSGTGGNQPQHF
TGTGCCAGCAGTGGGACAGGGGGAAATCAGCCCCAGCATTTT
>.|17|.|TRBV4-3|TRBJ1-4
CASSQTLTRGPNEKLFF
TGCGCCAGCAGCCAAACCCTGACCCGAGGGCCTAATGAAAAACTGTTTTTT
>few|15|.|TRBV5-4|TRBJ2-1
CASSSGQSSYNEQFF
TGTGCCAGCAGCTCGGGACAAAGCTCCTACAATGAGCAGTTCTTC
>.|18|TRBD1|TRBV6-1|TRBJ1-3
CASSEEKGARLSGNTIYF
TGTGCCAGCAGTGAAGAAAAGGGGGCAAGGCTCTCTGGAAACACCATATATTTT
>.|15|.|TRBV19|TRBJ1-2
CASSQGWGGGSGYTF
TGTGCCAGTAGTCAGGGATGGGGCGGTGGAAGTGGCTACACCTTC
>.|14|.|TRBV4-2|TRBJ2-7
CASSQEVIVGEQYF
TGTGCCAGCAGCCAAGAGGTGATAGTCGGCGAGCAGTACTTC
>.|14|.|TRBV27|TRBJ1-2
CASISRGGEGGYTF
TGTGCCAGCATCTCTCGTGGAGGGGAGGGTGGCTACACCTTC
>.|13|.|TRBV29-1|TRBJ1-6
CSVVETIGSPLHF
TGCAGCGTTGTCGAGACAATTGGCTCACCCCTCCACTTT
>.|13|.|TRBV6-1|TRBJ2-7
CASSERFPYEQYF
TGTGCCAGCAGTGAACGGTTCCCCTACGAGCAGTACTTC
>.|15|TRBD1|TRBV27|TRBJ2-7
CASSSRDRGLYEQYF
TGTGCCAGCAGTTCCCGGGACAGGGGGCTCTACGAGCAGTACTTC
>once|11|.|TRBV6-4|TRBJ2-7
CASSELSEQYF
TGTGCCAGCAGTGAGTTGAGCGAGCAGTACTTC